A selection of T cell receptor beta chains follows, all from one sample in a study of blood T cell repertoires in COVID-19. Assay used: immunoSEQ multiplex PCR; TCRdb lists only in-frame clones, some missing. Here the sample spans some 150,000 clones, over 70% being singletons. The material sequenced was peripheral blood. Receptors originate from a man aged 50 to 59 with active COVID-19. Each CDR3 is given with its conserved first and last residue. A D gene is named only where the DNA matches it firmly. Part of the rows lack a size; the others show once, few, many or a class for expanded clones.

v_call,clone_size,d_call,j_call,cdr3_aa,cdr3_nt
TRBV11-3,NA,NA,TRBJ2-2,CASSPYRSNTGELFF,TGTGCCAGCAGCCCCTACCGATCGAACACCGGGGAGCTGTTTTTT
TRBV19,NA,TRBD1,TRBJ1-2,CASTPGQVMDYGYTF,TGTGCCAGTACTCCGGGACAGGTTATGGACTATGGCTACACCTTC
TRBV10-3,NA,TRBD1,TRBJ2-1,CAISEGGQDLYNEQFF,TGTGCCATCAGTGAGGGGGGACAGGATCTATACAATGAGCAGTTCTTC
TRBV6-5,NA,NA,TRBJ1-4,CASSYSGATNEKLFF,TGTGCCAGCAGTTACTCAGGGGCGACTAATGAAAAACTGTTTTTT
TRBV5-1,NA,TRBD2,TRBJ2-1,CASSPLTSGGYNEQFF,TGCGCCAGCAGCCCCCTGACTAGCGGGGGCTACAATGAGCAGTTCTTC
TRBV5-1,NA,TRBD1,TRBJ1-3,CASSIGQEHISGNTIYF,TGCGCCAGCAGCATCGGACAGGAACACATCTCTGGAAACACCATATATTTT
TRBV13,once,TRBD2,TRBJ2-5,CASSPSRTSGETQYF,TGTGCCAGCAGCCCCTCCCGGACTAGCGGTGAGACCCAGTACTTC
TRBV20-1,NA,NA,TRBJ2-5,CSANQETQYF,TGCAGTGCCAATCAAGAGACCCAGTACTTC
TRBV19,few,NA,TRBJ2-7,CASSRTSTSYEQYF,TGTGCCAGTAGCCGGACTTCCACCTCCTACGAGCAGTACTTC
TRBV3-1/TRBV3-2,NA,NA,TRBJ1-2,CASSQDLYYGYTF,TGTGCCAGCAGCCAAGATCTCTACTATGGCTACACCTTC
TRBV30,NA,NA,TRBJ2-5,CAWNTEGAIQETQYF,TGTGCCTGGAACACGGAAGGGGCGATCCAAGAGACCCAGTACTTC
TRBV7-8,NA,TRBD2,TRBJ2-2,CASSLFGGANTGELFF,TGTGCCAGCAGCTTATTTGGGGGGGCGAACACCGGGGAGCTGTTTTTT
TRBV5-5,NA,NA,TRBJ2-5,CASSLVGAQGKTQYF,TGTGCCAGCAGCTTAGTAGGGGCGCAGGGGAAGACCCAGTACTTC
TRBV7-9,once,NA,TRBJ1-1,CASSLGTENTEAFF,TGTGCCAGCAGCTTAGGGACTGAGAACACTGAAGCTTTCTTT
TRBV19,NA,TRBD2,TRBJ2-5,CASSIWGFQRGRQETQYF,TGTGCCAGTAGTATTTGGGGTTTCCAGCGGGGGAGACAAGAGACCCAGTACTTC
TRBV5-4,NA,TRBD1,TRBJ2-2,CASRSGGAGGELFF,TGTGCCAGCAGGTCAGGGGGCGCGGGCGGGGAGCTGTTTTTT
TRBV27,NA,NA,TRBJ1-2,CASSSTDVNYGYTF,TGTGCCAGCAGTTCCACTGATGTAAACTATGGCTACACCTTC
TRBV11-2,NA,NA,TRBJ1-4,CASSLIQGRDEKLFF,TGTGCCAGCAGCTTGATTCAGGGGAGGGATGAAAAACTGTTTTTT
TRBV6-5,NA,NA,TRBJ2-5,CASSVDQVETQYF,TGTGCCAGCAGCGTCGACCAGGTGGAGACCCAGTACTTC
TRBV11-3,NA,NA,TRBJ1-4,CASSPYPRDFSEKDNEKLFF,TGTGCCAGCAGCCCCTATCCCCGGGACTTCTCTGAGAAAGATAATGAAAAACTGTTTTTT
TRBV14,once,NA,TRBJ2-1,CASSQGFPRAPSSYNEQFF,TGTGCCAGCAGCCAAGGTTTCCCCAGGGCCCCCTCCTCCTACAATGAGCAGTTCTTC
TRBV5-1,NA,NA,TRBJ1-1,CASSSGLNTEAFF,TGCGCCAGCAGCTCGGGGTTGAACACTGAAGCTTTCTTT
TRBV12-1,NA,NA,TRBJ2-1,CASTQLAGGLLRWNEQFF,TGTGCCAGCACCCAACTAGCGGGGGGGCTACTTAGGTGGAATGAGCAGTTCTTC
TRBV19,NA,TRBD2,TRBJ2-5,CASSQRGGWETQYF,TGTGCCAGTAGTCAGCGGGGGGGCTGGGAGACCCAGTACTTC
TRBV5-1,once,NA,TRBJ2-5,CASSLGRGREETQYF,TGCGCCAGCAGCTTGGGCAGGGGCAGGGAAGAGACCCAGTACTTC
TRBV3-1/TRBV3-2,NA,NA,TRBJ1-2,CASSQLGAYGYTF,TGTGCCAGCAGCCAATTAGGGGCATATGGCTACACCTTC
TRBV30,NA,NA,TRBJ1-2,CAWSRQVYGYTF,TGTGCCTGGAGCCGACAAGTCTATGGCTACACCTTC
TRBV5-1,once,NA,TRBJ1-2,CASSLGYNNYGYTF,TGCGCCAGCAGCTTGGGCTATAATAACTATGGCTACACCTTC
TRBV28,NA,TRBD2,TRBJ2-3,CASRGRAVTDTQYF,TGTGCCAGCCGAGGGAGGGCTGTCACAGATACGCAGTATTTT
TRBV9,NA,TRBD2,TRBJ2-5,CASSGSSGGVETQYF,TGTGCCAGCAGCGGGTCTAGCGGGGGGGTAGAGACCCAGTACTTC
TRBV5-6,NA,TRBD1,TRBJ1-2,CASRNRQGAIYYGYTF,TGTGCCAGCAGAAACCGGCAGGGGGCCATTTACTATGGCTACACCTTC
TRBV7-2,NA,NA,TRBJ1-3,CASSFQGGSSGNTIYF,TGTGCCAGCAGCTTCCAGGGTGGTTCCTCTGGAAACACCATATATTTT
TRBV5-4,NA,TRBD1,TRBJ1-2,CASRLTPGQGFDGYTF,TGTGCCAGCAGGTTAACTCCGGGACAGGGCTTTGATGGCTACACCTTC
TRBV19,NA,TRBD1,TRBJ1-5,CASSMDRVSNQPQHF,TGTGCCAGTAGTATGGACAGGGTTAGCAATCAGCCCCAGCATTTT
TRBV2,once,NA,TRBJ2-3,CASDLTGYTQYF,TGTGCCAGCGACTTAACAGGTTATACGCAGTATTTT
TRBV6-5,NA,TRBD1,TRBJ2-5,CASSTGQGRETQYF,TGTGCCAGCAGTACAGGACAGGGGCGAGAGACCCAGTACTTC
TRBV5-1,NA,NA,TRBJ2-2,CASRGLNRNTGELFF,TGCGCCAGCCGCGGACTAAACCGAAACACCGGGGAGCTGTTTTTT
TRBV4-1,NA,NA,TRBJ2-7,CASSLDPGRDYEQYF,TGCGCCAGCAGCCTAGACCCAGGCAGGGACTACGAGCAGTACTTC
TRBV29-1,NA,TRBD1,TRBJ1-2,CSVVGTDYTF,TGCAGCGTCGTCGGGACAGACTACACCTTC
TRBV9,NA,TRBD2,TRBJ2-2,CASSFAGTSGTGELFF,TGTGCCAGCAGCTTTGCCGGGACTAGCGGCACCGGGGAGCTGTTTTTT
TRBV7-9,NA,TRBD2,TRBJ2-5,CASIQGGGPIETQYF,TGTGCCAGCATTCAGGGCGGGGGTCCGATAGAGACCCAGTACTTC
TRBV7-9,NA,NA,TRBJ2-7,CASSPFGGSHEQYF,TGTGCCAGCAGCCCCTTTGGAGGTTCCCACGAGCAGTACTTC
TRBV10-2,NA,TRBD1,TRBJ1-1,CASTRLPGQGGGDTEAFF,TGCGCCAGCACTCGACTACCGGGACAGGGAGGAGGGGACACTGAAGCTTTCTTT
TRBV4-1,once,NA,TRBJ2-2,CASSQMVGLTGELFF,TGCGCCAGCAGCCAAATGGTGGGCCTCACCGGGGAGCTGTTTTTT
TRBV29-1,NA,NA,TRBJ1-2,CSVEAPNYGYTF,TGCAGCGTTGAAGCCCCGAACTATGGCTACACCTTC
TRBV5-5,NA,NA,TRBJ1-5,CASSPDYLNSNQPQHF,TGTGCCAGCAGCCCGGACTACTTAAATAGCAATCAGCCCCAGCATTTT
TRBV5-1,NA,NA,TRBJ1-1,CASSSGQHTEAFF,TGCGCCAGCAGCTCCGGACAGCACACTGAAGCTTTCTTT
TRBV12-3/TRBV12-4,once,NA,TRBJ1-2,CASSFQGVRGYTF,TGTGCCAGCAGTTTTCAAGGGGTACGAGGCTACACCTTC
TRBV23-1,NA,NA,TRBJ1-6,CASSWEYSPLHF,TGCGCCAGCAGTTGGGAGTATTCACCCCTCCACTTT
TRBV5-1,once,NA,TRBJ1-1,CASSSDTSAEAFF,TGCGCCAGCAGCTCCGACACCTCGGCTGAAGCTTTCTTT
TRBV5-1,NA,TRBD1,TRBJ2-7,CASSLQTGTLSEQYF,TGCGCCAGCAGCTTACAGACAGGGACCTTAAGTGAGCAGTACTTC
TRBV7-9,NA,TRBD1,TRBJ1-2,CASSLTGHGYTF,TGTGCCAGCAGCTTGACAGGGCATGGCTACACCTTC